This T cell receptor beta chain appears in the sequencing data of a study of CD8 T cells in Susac syndrome. This CDR3 region has 19 residues. V was clipped by 8 bases and J by 4 bases; unmatched bases: 22. Germline CDR1 is MNHNS and CDR2 is SASEGT. Random hexamers were used to reverse transcribe roughly 0.5 to 1 ug of RNA. The CDR3 of TCR beta was amplified by immunoSEQ multiplex PCR across 54 Vbeta and 13 Jbeta. A single record per CDR3 protein comes from TCRdb applying MiXCR to the immunoSEQ multiplex PCR reads. The repertoire has under 550,000 distinct CDR3 sequences, more than 80% of them found once; the top ten carry 0.09% to 0.15%.

The sequenced sample was CD8+ T cells from PBMCs. The chain joins TRBV6-1 to TRBJ2-1; 8 nucleotides line up with TRBD2. The sequence came from a human donor with multiple sclerosis. CDR3 residues: CASGFFPGGDGFQYNEQFF. CDR3 nucleotides: TGTGCCAGCGGGTTTTTCCCCGGGGGGGACGGATTCCAATACAATGAGCAGTTCTTC.